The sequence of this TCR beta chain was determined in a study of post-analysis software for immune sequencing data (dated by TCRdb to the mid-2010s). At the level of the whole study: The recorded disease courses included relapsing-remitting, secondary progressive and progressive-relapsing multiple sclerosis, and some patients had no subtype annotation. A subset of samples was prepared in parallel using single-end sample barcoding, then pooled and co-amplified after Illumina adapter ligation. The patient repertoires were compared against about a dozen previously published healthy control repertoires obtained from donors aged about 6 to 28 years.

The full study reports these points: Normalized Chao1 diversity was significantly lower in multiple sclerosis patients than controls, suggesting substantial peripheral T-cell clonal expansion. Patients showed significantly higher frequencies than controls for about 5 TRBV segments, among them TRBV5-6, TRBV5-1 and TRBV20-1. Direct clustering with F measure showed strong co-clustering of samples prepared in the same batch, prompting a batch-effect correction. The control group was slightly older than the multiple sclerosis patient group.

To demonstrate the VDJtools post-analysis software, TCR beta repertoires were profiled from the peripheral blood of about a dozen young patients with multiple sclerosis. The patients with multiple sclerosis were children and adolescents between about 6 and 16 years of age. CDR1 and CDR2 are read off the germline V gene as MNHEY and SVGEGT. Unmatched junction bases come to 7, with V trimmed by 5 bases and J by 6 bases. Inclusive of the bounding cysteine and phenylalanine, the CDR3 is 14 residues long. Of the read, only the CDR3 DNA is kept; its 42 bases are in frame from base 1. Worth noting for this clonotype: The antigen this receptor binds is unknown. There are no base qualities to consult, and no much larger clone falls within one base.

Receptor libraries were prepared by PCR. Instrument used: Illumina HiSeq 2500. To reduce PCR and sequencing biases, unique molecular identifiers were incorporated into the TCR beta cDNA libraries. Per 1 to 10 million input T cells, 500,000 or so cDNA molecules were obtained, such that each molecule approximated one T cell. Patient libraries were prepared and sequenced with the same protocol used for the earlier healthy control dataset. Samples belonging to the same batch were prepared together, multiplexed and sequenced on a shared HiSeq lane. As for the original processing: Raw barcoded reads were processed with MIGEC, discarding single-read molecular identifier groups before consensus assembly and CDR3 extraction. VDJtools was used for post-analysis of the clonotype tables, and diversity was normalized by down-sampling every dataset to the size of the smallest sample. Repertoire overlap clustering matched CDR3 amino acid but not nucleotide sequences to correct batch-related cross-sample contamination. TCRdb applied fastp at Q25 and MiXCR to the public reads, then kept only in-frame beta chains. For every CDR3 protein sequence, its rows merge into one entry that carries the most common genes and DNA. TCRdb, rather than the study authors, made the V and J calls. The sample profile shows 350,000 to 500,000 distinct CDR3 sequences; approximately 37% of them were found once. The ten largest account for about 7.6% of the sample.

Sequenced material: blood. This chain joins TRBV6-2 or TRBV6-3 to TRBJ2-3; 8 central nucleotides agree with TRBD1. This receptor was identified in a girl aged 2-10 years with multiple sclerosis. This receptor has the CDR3 CASSVGQGMDTQYF. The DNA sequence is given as TGTGCCAGCAGTGTCGGACAGGGTATGGATACGCAGTATTTT.